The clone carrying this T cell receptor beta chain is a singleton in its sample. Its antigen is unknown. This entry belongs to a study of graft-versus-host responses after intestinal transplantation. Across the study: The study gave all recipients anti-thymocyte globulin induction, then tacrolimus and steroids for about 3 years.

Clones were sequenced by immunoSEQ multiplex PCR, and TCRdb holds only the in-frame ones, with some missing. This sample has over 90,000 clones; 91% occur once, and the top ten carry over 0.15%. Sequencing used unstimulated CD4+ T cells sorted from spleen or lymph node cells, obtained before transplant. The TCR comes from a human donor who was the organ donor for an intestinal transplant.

The chain's CDR3 is CATSREVTGSNQPQHF. The CDR3 DNA sequence: TGTGCCACCAGCAGAGAAGTAACAGGGAGCAATCAGCCCCAGCATTTT. The chain joins TRBV15 to TRBJ1-5; possible D gene TRBD1, 6 bases. Germline V CDR1 and CDR2: LNHNV, YYDKDF (reference sequence). Trimming took 0 bases from V and 1 from J, leaving 10 bases between them. This CDR3 has 16 amino acids. Variable domain in full (rest from reference TRBV15 and TRBJ1-5): DAMVIQNPRYQVTQFGKPVTLSCSQTLNHNVMYWYQQKSSQAPKLLFHYYDKDFNNEADTPDNFQSRRPNTSFCFLDIRSPGLGDTAMYLCATSREVTGSNQPQHFGDGTRLSIL.